The sequence of this T cell receptor beta chain was determined in a study of blood T cell repertoires in COVID-19 (dated by TCRdb to between 2020 and 2021). General notes on the study: The collaborator samples originated in the United States, Italy and Spain and spanned the acute and convalescent phases of COVID-19. The samples were drawn from the first 160 participants of the ongoing ImmuneRACE study and from 950 to 1,500 subjects provided by 6 global collaborators. The prospective study material was composed of cDNA or gDNA derived from T cells, B-cell-depleted T cells, or PBMCs. Nearly every sample came with metadata listing a de-identified subject ID, COVID-19 status, age in years and sex. Where HLA class I and class II types were available, the types were taken from metadata supplied by the sample provider, not from assay-based typing. Subjects who had been exposed to COVID-19, were actively infected with it, or had recovered from it provided the deeply sampled blood TCRbeta repertoires that made up the dataset. The repertoires were released in a freely available public database intended as a resource for research on the immune response to SARS-CoV-2.

Enrolling through a virtual design, the prospective study's participants ranged in age from roughly 18 to 95 years and lived across roughly 24 United States geographic areas. In the prospective study, participants were assigned to cohorts based on the clinical history participants reported in a screening survey and a study questionnaire. For ImmuneRACE Cohort 3, a participant was defined as recovered based on two consecutive negative NP/OP PCR tests, clearance by a healthcare professional, or resolution of symptoms. In the prospective study, whole blood, serum and a nasopharyngeal or oropharyngeal swab were collected from each participant by mobile phlebotomists. Additional blood draws and questionnaires over a 2-month period could optionally be provided by prospective study participants. Before DNA extraction, prospective study blood samples were shipped either frozen or at room temperature. Study-level results and caveats: Clinical and demographic metadata were provided uncurated, with the amount varying by source and participant.

Reading the germline V gene (reference sequence) gives CDR1 LNHDA and CDR2 SQIVND. Inclusive of the bounding cysteine and phenylalanine, the CDR3 is 17 residues long. This entry keeps only the CDR3 DNA: 51 bases, framed from base 1. A distance of 18 bases separates the germline ends of V and J, which lose 5 bases and 1 base respectively. TCRbeta CDR3 regions were amplified from genomic DNA by means of the immunoSEQ Assay, a bias-controlled multiplex PCR. As for the authors' bioinformatics: Within the assay, amplification of reference gene primers was used to estimate how many nucleated cells each sample contained. To quantify the absolute abundance of each unique TCRbeta CDR3 rearrangement, sequence reads were collapsed and filtered. For each sample, productive Simpson clonality was calculated by taking the square root of Simpson's diversity index across productive rearrangements. Drawn from immuneACCESS, this table holds only the in-frame rearrangements with V and J called that TCRdb kept. Clones are partly lost; checked studies trace under half to an unresolved V gene and leave the rest unexplained. The V and J calls and clone size are taken from that table; D and trimming were inferred from the DNA. Here the sample has around 500,000 clones; roughly 88% occur a single time. Less than 2% of the sample is held by the ten biggest clonotypes.

On this clone: Its antigen is still unknown. Within one base of it there is no much larger clone, and no base qualities were kept.

The sequence came from a woman in her forties who had recovered from COVID-19. The sequence links TRBV19 to TRBJ1-5; TRBD1 is perhaps the D gene, given 5 matching bases. Sample: PBMCs or T cells enriched from blood (not recorded which). The nucleotide sequence reads TGTGCCAGTAGTTTTCGCCGGGACTTCGGGAGCAATCAGCCCCAGCATTTT. Its translation reads: CASSFRRDFGSNQPQHF.